Shown below are 16 T cell receptor beta chains from a single sample sequenced in a study of breast tumors, draining lymph nodes, adjacent tissues (dated by TCRdb to about 2016). Libraries were built with multiplex PCR. Sequencer: Illumina HiSeq 2000. TCRdb's own reprocessing of the public reads used fastp at Q25 and MiXCR and kept productive beta chains. All rows with the same CDR3 protein become a single entry with the most common DNA and genes. Here the sample has fewer than 200,000 distinct CDR3 sequences; roughly 35% occur a single time. The top ten clones comprise around 3.5% of the sample. The lymph node samples were taken from the axillary draining lymph nodes of breast cancer patients. The specimen was axillary lymph node tissue. Receptors were obtained from a female donor with breast cancer. Some clones in this sample may be carry-over from other donors' samples.

This clonotype came up many times. The chain has TRBV5-1 and TRBJ2-1, with D tentatively TRBD2 (6 bases). Trimming stripped 0 bases from V and 8 bases from J, with 12 bases between. CDR1 is SGHRS and CDR2 is YFSETQ in the germline V gene. The CDR3 runs to 14 residues. CDR3 region: CASSLGGTPDEQFF. Here the CDR3 DNA reads TGCGCCAGCAGCTTGGGAGGGACTCCTGATGAGCAGTTCTTC. The complete variable domain, with remaining parts taken from reference TRBV5-1 and TRBJ2-1, reads KAGVTQTPRYLIKTRGQQVTLSCSPISGHRSVSWYQQTPGQGLQFLFEYFSETQRNKGNFPGRFSGRQFSNSRSEMNVSTLELGDSALYLCASSLGGTPDEQFFGPGTRLTVL.

The chain is built from TRBV20-1 and TRBJ2-1; TRBD2 is a possible D gene (6 bases). Trimming took off 3 bases at V and 9 bases at J, with 18 bases between the two ends. Per germline, CDR1 DFQATT and CDR2 SNEGSKA (reference sequence). CDR3 length: 14 residues. As DNA, the CDR3 is TGCAGTGCTAGGAAAATCGGGACTGGTTCTGAGCAGTTCTTC. It yields the protein CSARKIGTGSEQFF.

Only a few counts were recorded for this clonotype. The chain carries TRBV6-1 and TRBJ2-2; weak D call: TRBD1 (5 bases). The CDR3 runs to 13 residues. Germline V gene sequence: CDR1 MNHNS, CDR2 SASEGT. V lost 7 bases and J 9 bases, leaving 15 bases between the germline ends. CDR3 amino acids: CASTPAPGRELFF. The CDR3 region has the DNA TGTGCCAGCACCCCCGCCCCAGGGCGGGAGCTGTTTTTT.

The chain recombines TRBV6-5 with TRBJ1-6; 7 nucleotides line up with TRBD1. Germline V gene data show CDR1 as MNHEY and CDR2 as SVGAGI. The CDR3 loop spans 16 amino acids. Trimming removed 5 bases from V and 9 bases from J; junction bases left unmatched: 13. DNA of the CDR3: TGTGCCAGCAGTCCGGACTGGGACAGTGGGTCTTCACCCCTCCACTTT. This codes for CASSPDWDSGSSPLHF.

This clonotype has a count of ten or more. The chain uses TRBV12-3 or TRBV12-4 and TRBJ1-3; 7 bases are a match to TRBD1. This CDR3 spans 16 amino acids. Germline trimming cut 7 bases from V and 4 bases from J; bases unmatched to any gene: 13. The CDR3 nucleotides read TGTGCCAGCACCACGGACAGGCCCGAGGGCGGAAACACCATATATTTT. Translating it yields CASTTDRPEGGNTIYF.

This clonotype was seen once. Compared with germline, one end of the junction differs, possibly owing to a read error. V is TRBV12-3 or TRBV12-4 and J is TRBJ2-3; TRBD2 agrees at 11 bases. The length of the CDR3 is 21 residues. This chain's CDR3 is CASSFERLAGGYLLCTDTQCF. The CDR3 DNA follows: TGTGCCAGCAGTTTCGAGAGATTAGCGGGGGGGTATCTCTTATGCACAGATACGCAGTGTTTT.

This clonotype was counted many times. The chain's CDR3 is CASSFNPGRDEQYF. CDR3 nucleotides: TGTGCCAGCAGTTTTAATCCCGGGAGGGACGAGCAGTACTTC. The chain uses TRBV12-3 or TRBV12-4 and TRBJ2-7; 8 nucleotides agree with TRBD2. Trimming removed 3 bases from V and 5 bases from J; junction bases left unmatched: 6. The CDR3 has 14 residues.

The chain has TRBV5-5 and TRBJ1-6; weak D call: TRBD1 (5 bases). Per the germline V gene, CDR1 is SGHKS and CDR2 is YYEKEE (reference sequence). The CDR3 has 17 amino acids. The CDR3 nucleotides read TGTGTCGGCAGCTTGGAGTCTAGGGGCAGCCGAGCTTCACCCCTCCACTTT. It is translated as CVGSLESRGSRASPLHF. Drawing the rest from reference TRBV5-5 and TRBJ1-6, the complete variable domain is DAGVTQSPTHLIKTRGQQVTLRCSPISGHKSVSWYQQVLGQGPQFIFQYYEKEERGRGNFPDRFSARQFPNYSSELNVNALLLGDSALYLCVGSLESRGSRASPLHFGNGTRLTVT.

The V and J genes are TRBV5-1 and TRBJ1-1, with 11 bases that match TRBD1. Germline CDR1 is SGHRS and CDR2 is YFSETQ. The CDR3 has 15 residues. J gave up 6 bases and V 7 bases, and 11 bases lay outside the gene matches. The CDR3 loop is CASSGQGARGPEAFF. The CDR3 nucleotides are TGCGCCAGCTCCGGACAGGGGGCGAGAGGCCCTGAAGCTTTCTTT.

This clonotype was found many times. The chain is built from TRBV7-9 and TRBJ2-5; no clear D. The CDR3 sequence is 13 residues long. Germline V gene sequence: CDR1 SEHNR, CDR2 FQNEAQ (reference sequence). V lost 2 bases and J 2 bases, leaving 6 bases between the germline ends. CDR3 DNA: TGTGCCAGCAGCTTAATCAATCAAGAGACCCAGTACTTC. Residues: CASSLINQETQYF.

This clonotype was counted many times. The chain links TRBV27 to TRBJ1-2, with D unclear. This CDR3 contains 13 residues. Germline CDR1 MNHEY, CDR2 SMNVEV (reference sequence). V was clipped by 6 bases and J by 7 bases, with 15 bases between them. As DNA, the CDR3 is TGTGCCAGCAGCCCCGGCCAGCTGCTTGGCTACACCTTC. Amino acid sequence: CASSPGQLLGYTF.

The chain uses TRBV14 and TRBJ2-7, with D uncertain. Trimming removed 4 bases at V and 3 bases at J, with 16 bases between. This CDR3 comprises 15 residues. From germline, CDR1 is SGHDN and CDR2 FVKESK. The CDR3 spells CASSLSYNSFYEQYF. The CDR3 coding sequence is TGTGCCAGCAGCCTCTCCTATAACTCTTTCTACGAGCAGTACTTC.

The chain employs TRBV19 and TRBJ1-3; a possible D gene is TRBD1 (5 bases). The CDR3 runs to 15 residues. CDR1 and CDR2 (germline): LNHDA, SQIVND (reference sequence). Trimming shortened V by 2 bases and J by 8 bases, and 16 bases separated the two germline ends. The CDR3 reads CASSISGNYGYTIYF. CDR3 DNA sequence: TGTGCCAGTAGTATATCAGGGAACTATGGCTACACCATATATTTT.

The V gene is TRBV6-2 or TRBV6-3, the J gene TRBJ2-1, with D maybe TRBD1 (6 bases). Germline-derived CDR1 and CDR2 are MNHEY and SVGEGT. This CDR3 is built from 15 residues. Trimming removed 5 bases at V and 4 bases at J, with 15 bases between. In nucleotides, the CDR3 is TGTGCCAGCAGTCCCCCCGGACAGACTTACAATGAGCAGTTCTTC. This encodes CASSPPGQTYNEQFF.

The genes are TRBV2 and TRBJ1-2; 7 nucleotides align to TRBD1. The CDR3 extends over 13 amino acids. Germline CDR1 and CDR2: SNHLY and FYNNEI. The CDR3 DNA follows: TGTGCTAACCGAGGACAGGTCCACTATGGCTACACCTTC. Translation gives CANRGQVHYGYTF.

The chain is built from TRBV5-1 and TRBJ1-2, with 9 bases fitting TRBD1. The CDR3 is made up of 13 amino acids. With V trimmed by 4 bases and J by 4 bases, 2 bases remained unmatched. CDR1 SGHRS and CDR2 YFSETQ come from the germline V gene. The DNA for the CDR3 is TGCGCCAGCAGCATGGACAGGGGCTATGGCTACACCTTC. Translation: CASSMDRGYGYTF.